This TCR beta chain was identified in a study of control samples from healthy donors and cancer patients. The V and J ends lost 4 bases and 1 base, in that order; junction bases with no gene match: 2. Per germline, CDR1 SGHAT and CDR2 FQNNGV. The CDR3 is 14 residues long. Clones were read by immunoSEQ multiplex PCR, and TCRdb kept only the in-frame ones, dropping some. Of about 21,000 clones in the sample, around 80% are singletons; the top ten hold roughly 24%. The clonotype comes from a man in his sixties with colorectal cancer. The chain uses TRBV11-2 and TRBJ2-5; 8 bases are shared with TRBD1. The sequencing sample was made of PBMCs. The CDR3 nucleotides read TGTGCCAGCAGCTCCGACAGGGGCCAAGAGACCCAGTACTTC. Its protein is CASSSDRGQETQYF.